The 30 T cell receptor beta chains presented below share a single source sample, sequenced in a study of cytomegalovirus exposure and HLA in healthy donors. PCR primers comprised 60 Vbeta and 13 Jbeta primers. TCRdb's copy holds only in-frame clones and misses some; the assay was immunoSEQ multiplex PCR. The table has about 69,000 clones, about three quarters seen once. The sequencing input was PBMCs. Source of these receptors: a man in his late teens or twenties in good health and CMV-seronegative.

In nucleotides, the CDR3 is TGTGCCAGCTCACAGGACTCCCGCTCCTACAATGAGCAGTTCTTC. As protein: CASSQDSRSYNEQFF. This rearrangement joins TRBV18 to TRBJ2-1; D perhaps matches TRBD2 (5 bases). This CDR3 has 15 residues. V was clipped by 4 bases and J by 0 bases, with 10 bases between them. CDR1 is KGHSH, CDR2 LQKENI, per germline.

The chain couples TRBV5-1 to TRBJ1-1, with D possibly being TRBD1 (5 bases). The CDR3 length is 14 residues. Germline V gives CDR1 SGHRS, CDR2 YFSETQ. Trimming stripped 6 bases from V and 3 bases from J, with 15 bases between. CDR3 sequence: CASTGGARDTEAFF. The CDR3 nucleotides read TGCGCCAGCACCGGAGGGGCTAGGGACACTGAAGCTTTCTTT.

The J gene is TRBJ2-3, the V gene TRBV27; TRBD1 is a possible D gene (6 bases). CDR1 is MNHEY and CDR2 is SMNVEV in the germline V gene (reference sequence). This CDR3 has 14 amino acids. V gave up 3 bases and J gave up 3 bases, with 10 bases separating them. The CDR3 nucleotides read TGTGCCAGCAGTTTCAACAGGGATACAGATACGCAGTATTTT. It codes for CASSFNRDTDTQYF.

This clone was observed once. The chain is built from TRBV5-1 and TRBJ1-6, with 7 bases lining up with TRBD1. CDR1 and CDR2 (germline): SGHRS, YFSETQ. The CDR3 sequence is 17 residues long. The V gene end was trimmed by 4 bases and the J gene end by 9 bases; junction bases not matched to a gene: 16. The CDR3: CASSPRDSSGTGSPLHF. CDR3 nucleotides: TGCGCCAGCAGCCCGCGGGACAGCTCGGGGACGGGTTCACCCCTCCACTTT.

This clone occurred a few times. The CDR3 region is CASRTGLNTGELFF. The CDR3 DNA reads TGTGCCAGCAGAACAGGGCTGAACACCGGGGAGCTGTTTTTT. The chain carries TRBV27 and TRBJ2-2; tentatively, D is TRBD1 (6 bases). Trimming took 6 bases from V and 1 from J, leaving 9 bases between them. The CDR3 covers 14 residues. CDR1 and CDR2 (germline): MNHEY, SMNVEV (reference sequence).

CDR3 amino acids: CASSGGPRDEQFF. CDR3 nucleotides: TGTGCCAGCAGTGGAGGGCCCAGGGATGAGCAGTTCTTC. The gene calls are TRBV11-3 and TRBJ2-1, with D perhaps matching TRBD2 (6 bases). Trimming took 6 bases from V and 8 from J, leaving 14 bases between them. The CDR3 sequence is 13 residues long. From germline, CDR1 is SGHNT and CDR2 YENEEA.

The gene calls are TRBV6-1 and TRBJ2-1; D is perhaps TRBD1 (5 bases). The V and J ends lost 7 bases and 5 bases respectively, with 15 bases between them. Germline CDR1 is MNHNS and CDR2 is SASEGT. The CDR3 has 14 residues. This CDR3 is CASIGLGPDNEQFF. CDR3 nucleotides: TGTGCCAGCATAGGGTTGGGGCCTGACAATGAGCAGTTCTTC.

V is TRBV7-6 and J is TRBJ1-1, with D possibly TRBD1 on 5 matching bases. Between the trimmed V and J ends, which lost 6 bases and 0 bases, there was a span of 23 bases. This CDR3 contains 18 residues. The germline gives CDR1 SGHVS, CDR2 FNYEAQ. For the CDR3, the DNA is TGTGCCAGCAGACCCCCCTCAGGGCAAGGCTGGATGAACACTGAAGCTTTCTTT. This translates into CASRPPSGQGWMNTEAFF. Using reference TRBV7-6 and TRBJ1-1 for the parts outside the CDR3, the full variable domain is GAGVSQSPRYKVTKRGQDVALRCDPISGHVSLYWYRQALGQGPEFLTYFNYEAQQDKSGLPNDRFSAERPEGSISTLTIQRTEQRDSAMYRCASRPPSGQGWMNTEAFFGQGTRLTVV.

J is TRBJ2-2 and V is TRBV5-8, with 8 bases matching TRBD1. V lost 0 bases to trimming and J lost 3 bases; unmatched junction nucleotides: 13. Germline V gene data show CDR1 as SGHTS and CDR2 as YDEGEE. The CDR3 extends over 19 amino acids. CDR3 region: CASSLVLGTGASYTGELFF. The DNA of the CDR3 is TGTGCCAGCAGCTTGGTGCTAGGGACAGGCGCCTCCTACACCGGGGAGCTGTTTTTT.

The CDR3 spells CASSLGVSGGIHYGYTF. The CDR3 DNA is TGTGCCAGCAGCTTGGGAGTTTCGGGGGGCATCCACTATGGCTACACCTTC. This chain connects TRBV5-6 to TRBJ1-2, with D possibly matching TRBD1 (6 bases). This CDR3 is 17 amino acids long. The V and J ends lost 0 bases and 3 bases respectively, with 18 bases between them. CDR1 and CDR2 from the germline V gene are SGHDT and YYEEEE.

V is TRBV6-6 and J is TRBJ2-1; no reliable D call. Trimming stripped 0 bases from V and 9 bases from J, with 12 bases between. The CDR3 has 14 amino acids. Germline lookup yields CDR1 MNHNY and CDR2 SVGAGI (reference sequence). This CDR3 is CASSYSKLLSEQFF. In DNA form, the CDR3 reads TGTGCCAGCAGTTACTCGAAACTCCTTAGTGAGCAGTTCTTC.

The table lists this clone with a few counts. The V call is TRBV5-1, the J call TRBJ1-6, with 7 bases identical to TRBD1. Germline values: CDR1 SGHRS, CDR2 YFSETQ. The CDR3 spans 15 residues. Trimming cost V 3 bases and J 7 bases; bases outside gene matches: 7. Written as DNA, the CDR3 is TGCGCCAGCAGCTGGACCGGGACAGAAAATTCACCCCTCCACTTT. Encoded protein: CASSWTGTENSPLHF.

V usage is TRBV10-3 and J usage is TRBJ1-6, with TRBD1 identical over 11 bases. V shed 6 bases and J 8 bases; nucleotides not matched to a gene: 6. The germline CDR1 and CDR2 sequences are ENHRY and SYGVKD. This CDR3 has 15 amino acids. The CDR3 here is CAIRDGQGAYSPLHF. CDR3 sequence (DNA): TGTGCCATCAGGGATGGACAGGGGGCCTATTCACCCCTCCACTTT.

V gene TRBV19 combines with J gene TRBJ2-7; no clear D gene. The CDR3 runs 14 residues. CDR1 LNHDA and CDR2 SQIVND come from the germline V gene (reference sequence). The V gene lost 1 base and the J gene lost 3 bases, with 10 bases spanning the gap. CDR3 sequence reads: CASSIGVGDYEQYF. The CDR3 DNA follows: TGTGCCAGTAGTATAGGAGTCGGAGACTACGAGCAGTACTTC.

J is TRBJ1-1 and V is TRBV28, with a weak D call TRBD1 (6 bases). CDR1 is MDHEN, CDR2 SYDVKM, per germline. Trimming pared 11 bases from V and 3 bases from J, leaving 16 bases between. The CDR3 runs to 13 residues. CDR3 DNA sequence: TGTGCCTCCTCCGGACAGTCCTACACTGAAGCTTTCTTT. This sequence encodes CASSGQSYTEAFF.

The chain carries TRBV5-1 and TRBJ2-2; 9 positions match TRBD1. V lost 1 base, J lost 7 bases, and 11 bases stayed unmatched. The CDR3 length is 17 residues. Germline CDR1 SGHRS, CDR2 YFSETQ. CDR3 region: CASSLRWTGEGIGELFF. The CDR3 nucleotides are TGCGCCAGCAGCTTGCGCTGGACAGGGGAAGGGATCGGGGAGCTGTTTTTT.

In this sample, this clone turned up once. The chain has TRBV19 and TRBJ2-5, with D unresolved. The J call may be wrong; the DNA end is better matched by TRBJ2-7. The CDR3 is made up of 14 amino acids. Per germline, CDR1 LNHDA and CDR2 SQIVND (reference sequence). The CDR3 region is CASSISGLDYEQYF. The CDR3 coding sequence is TGTGCCAGTAGTATATCCGGGCTGGACTACGAGCAGTACTTC.

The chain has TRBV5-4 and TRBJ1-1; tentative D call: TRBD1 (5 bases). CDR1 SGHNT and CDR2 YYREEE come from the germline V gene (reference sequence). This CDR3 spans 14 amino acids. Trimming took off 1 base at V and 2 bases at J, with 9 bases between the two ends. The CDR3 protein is CASSLTGHNTEAFF. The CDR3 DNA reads TGTGCCAGCAGCTTGACAGGCCATAACACTGAAGCTTTCTTT.

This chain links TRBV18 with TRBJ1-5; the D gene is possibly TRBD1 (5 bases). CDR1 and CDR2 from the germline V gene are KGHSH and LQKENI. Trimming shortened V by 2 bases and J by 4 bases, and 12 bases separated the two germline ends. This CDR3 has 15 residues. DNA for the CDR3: TGTGCCAGCTCACCAAGGCAGGGTGGTAATCAGCCCCAGCATTTT. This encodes CASSPRQGGNQPQHF.

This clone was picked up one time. The CDR3 is CASSPQQGRGEQYV. The DNA of the CDR3 is TGTGCCAGCAGTCCCCAACAGGGACGGGGCGAGCAGTACGTC. The gene calls are TRBV28 and TRBJ2-7; a weak D match, TRBD1 (6 bases). In germline, CDR1 is MDHEN, CDR2 SYDVKM. The CDR3 covers 14 residues. V lost 5 bases and J lost 6, with 17 bases in between.

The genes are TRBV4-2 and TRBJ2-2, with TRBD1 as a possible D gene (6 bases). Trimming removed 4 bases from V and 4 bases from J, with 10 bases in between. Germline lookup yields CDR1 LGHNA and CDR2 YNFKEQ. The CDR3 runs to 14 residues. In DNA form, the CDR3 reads TGTGCCAGCAGCCTCGGACAGTGCACCGGGGAGCTGTTTTTT. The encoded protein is CASSLGQCTGELFF.

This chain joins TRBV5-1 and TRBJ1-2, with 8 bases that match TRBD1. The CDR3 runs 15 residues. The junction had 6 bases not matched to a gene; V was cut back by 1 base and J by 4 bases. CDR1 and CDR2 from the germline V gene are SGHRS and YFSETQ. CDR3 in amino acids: CASSLSGQGAYGYTF. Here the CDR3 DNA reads TGCGCCAGCAGCTTGTCAGGACAGGGTGCCTATGGCTACACCTTC.

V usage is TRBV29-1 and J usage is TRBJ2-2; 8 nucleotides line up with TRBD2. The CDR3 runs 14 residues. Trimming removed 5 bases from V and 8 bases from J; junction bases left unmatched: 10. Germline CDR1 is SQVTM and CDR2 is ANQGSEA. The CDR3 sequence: CSVRPGGRSGELFF. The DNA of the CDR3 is TGCAGCGTTCGGCCGGGGGGGCGTTCTGGGGAGCTGTTTTTT.

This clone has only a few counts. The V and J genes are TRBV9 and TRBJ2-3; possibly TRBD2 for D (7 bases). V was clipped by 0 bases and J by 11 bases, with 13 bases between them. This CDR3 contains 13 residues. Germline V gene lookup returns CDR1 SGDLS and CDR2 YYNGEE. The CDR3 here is CASSVEGGGVQYF. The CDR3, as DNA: TGTGCCAGCAGCGTAGAAGGGGGAGGGGTGCAGTATTTT.

CDR3 in amino acids: CASSPRGPSEKLFF. The CDR3 DNA reads TGTGCCAGCTCACCGAGGGGGCCTAGTGAAAAACTGTTTTTT. The chain links TRBV18 to TRBJ1-4; 7 bases fit TRBD1. The germline gives CDR1 KGHSH, CDR2 LQKENI. Losses at the gene ends were 3 bases for V and 7 bases for J; bases not matched to a gene: 5. This CDR3 comprises 14 residues.

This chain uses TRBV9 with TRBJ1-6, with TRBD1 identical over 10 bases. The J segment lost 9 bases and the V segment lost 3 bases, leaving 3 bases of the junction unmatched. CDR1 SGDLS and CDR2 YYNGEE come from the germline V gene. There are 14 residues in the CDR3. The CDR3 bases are TGTGCCAGCAGCGCGACAGGGGGCGGTTCACCCCTCCACTTT. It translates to CASSATGGGSPLHF. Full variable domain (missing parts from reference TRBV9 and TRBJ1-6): DSGVTQTPKHLITATGQRVTLRCSPRSGDLSVYWYQQSLDQGLQFLIQYYNGEERAKGNILERFSAQQFPDLHSELNLSSLELGDSALYFCASSATGGGSPLHFGNGTRLTVT.

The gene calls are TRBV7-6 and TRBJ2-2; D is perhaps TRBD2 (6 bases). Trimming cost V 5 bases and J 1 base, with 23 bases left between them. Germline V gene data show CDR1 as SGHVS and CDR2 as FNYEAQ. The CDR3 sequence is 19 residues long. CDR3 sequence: CASSPVGDWGPGNTGELFF. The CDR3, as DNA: TGTGCCAGCAGCCCCGTGGGGGACTGGGGACCCGGGAACACCGGGGAGCTGTTTTTT.

The CDR3 protein is CASSFGRRRTTGGGYEKLFF. In DNA, the CDR3 is TGTGCCAGCAGTTTTGGACGCCGCCGTACCACAGGGGGGGGTTATGAAAAACTGTTTTTT. The chain employs TRBV28 and TRBJ1-4; 8 nucleotides line up with TRBD1. This CDR3 is built from 20 residues. The J segment lost 6 bases and the V segment lost 3 bases, leaving 21 bases of the junction unmatched. Looked up from germline, CDR1 is MDHEN and CDR2 is SYDVKM.

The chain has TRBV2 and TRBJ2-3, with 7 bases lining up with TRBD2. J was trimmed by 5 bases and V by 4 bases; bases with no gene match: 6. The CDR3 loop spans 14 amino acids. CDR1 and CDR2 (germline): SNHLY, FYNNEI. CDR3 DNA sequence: TGTGCCAGCAGTGGGACTAGTAGTGGAGATACGCAGTATTTT. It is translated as CASSGTSSGDTQYF.

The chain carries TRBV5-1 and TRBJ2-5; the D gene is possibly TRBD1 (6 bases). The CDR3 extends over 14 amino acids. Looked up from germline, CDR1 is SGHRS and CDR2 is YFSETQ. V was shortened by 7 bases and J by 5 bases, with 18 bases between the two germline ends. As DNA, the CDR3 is TGCGCCAGCGCCATCATCCAGGGGACGGAGACCCAGTACTTC. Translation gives CASAIIQGTETQYF.